The source of this TCR beta chain is a study of cytotoxic CD8 clonotypes in ibrutinib-treated CLL. Study details: Across the patients, under 12 were relapsed/refractory, approximately 15 treatment-naive and 17 to 18 IGHV unmutated.

V shed 7 bases and J 4 bases; nucleotides not matched to a gene: 10. Germline V gives CDR1 MDHEN, CDR2 SYDVKM. The CDR3 has 15 residues. Targeted sequencing depth ranged from 1 in 200,000 to 1 in 1 million T cells. This table comes from immunoSEQ multiplex PCR, and its TCRdb copy is limited to in-frame clones, with some not included. Of approximately 92,000 clones listed, 75% to 80% were seen once; the top ten hold just under 25%. The TCR comes from a human donor with chronic lymphocytic leukemia. This chain joins TRBV28 and TRBJ1-2, with TRBD1 matching 9 bases. The source material was PBMCs, sampled after 24 months of ibrutinib treatment. For the CDR3, the DNA is TGTGCCAGCAAAAATCCGGGACAGGGAGTCTATGGCTACACCTTC. Translation: CASKNPGQGVYGYTF.